The present entry profiles one T cell receptor beta chain with its context. Its antigen is unidentified. Exclusion followed for patients with uncontrolled infection, other autoimmune disease, pregnancy or lactation. The source of the PBMCs was about 10 ml of fresh peripheral blood. The data are from a study of T cells in Graves' hyperthyroidism and ophthalmopathy. Overall study: Pretreatment peripheral blood was obtained at initial diagnosis. Findings and limits, study-wide: Ophthalmopathy cases were set apart from stable hyperthyroidism by a 13 V-J model.

Deletions cut 1 base from V and 5 bases from J, with 11 bases between. This CDR3 contains 14 residues. Authors of the study amplified TCR beta CDR3 regions from RNA transcripts. RT-PCR in the first round (using the HTBI primer set) targeted the TCR CDR3. TCRdb reprocessed the multiplex PCR reads with MiXCR, giving one entry per CDR3 protein. The repertoire has some 270,000 distinct CDR3 sequences, around 25% of them found once; the top ten carry approximately 35%. This rearrangement joins TRBV12-3 or TRBV12-4 to TRBJ2-5; possible D gene TRBD2, 5 bases. This clonotype was sampled from a woman in her thirties or forties with Graves' ophthalmopathy. Sequencing was performed on blood. The CDR3 is CASSLVPSRETQYF. The CDR3 bases are TGTGCCAGCAGTTTAGTGCCTAGCCGGGAGACCCAGTACTTC.